Presented here are 16 T cell receptor beta chains from one specimen sequenced in a study of cytomegalovirus exposure and HLA in healthy donors. Use of 60 Vbeta and 13 Jbeta primers characterized the PCR. Method: immunoSEQ multiplex PCR; TCRdb's copy keeps in-frame clones and lacks some. The profile covers roughly 170,000 clones, with about 80% appearing a single time and approximately 1.3% taken by the ten largest. Source material: PBMCs. The receptor set was obtained from a man aged 25-40 years in good health and CMV-seronegative.

As DNA, the CDR3 is TGTGCCTCACAGGGTAGCAATCAGCCCCAGCATTTT. Encoded protein: CASQGSNQPQHF. The rearrangement uses TRBV30 and TRBJ1-5; a weak D match, TRBD1 (6 bases). V lost 7 bases and J 0 bases, leaving 7 bases between the germline ends. The CDR3 is made up of 12 amino acids. Germline assignment: CDR1 GTSNPN and CDR2 SVGIG (reference sequence). Full variable domain (rest looked up from reference TRBV30 and TRBJ1-5): SQTIHQWPATLVQPVGSPLSLECTVEGTSNPNLYWYRQAAGRGLQLLFYSVGIGQISSEVPQNLSASRPQDRQFILSSKKLLLSDSGFYLCASQGSNQPQHFGDGTRLSIL.

This rearrangement joins TRBV28 to TRBJ2-5, with D tentatively TRBD2 (5 bases). Trimming cost V 8 bases and J 2 bases, with 21 bases left between them. The CDR3 runs to 16 residues. Germline CDR1 and CDR2: MDHEN and SYDVKM. The CDR3 nucleotides are TGTGCCAGCTGCCTCGGAGGAAGAAAAATTCAAGAGACCCAGTACTTC. It yields the protein CASCLGGRKIQETQYF.

The rearrangement uses TRBV5-6 and TRBJ2-7; D may be TRBD2 (6 bases). The CDR3 runs to 15 residues. Germline V gives CDR1 SGHDT, CDR2 YYEEEE. The germline V and J ends were trimmed by 5 bases and 4 bases, with 19 bases remaining between them. The CDR3 spells CASRGPGLLIYEQYF. DNA for the CDR3: TGTGCCAGCAGGGGTCCGGGACTTCTAATTTACGAGCAGTACTTC.

The chain carries TRBV4-2 and TRBJ2-3; 7 nucleotides match TRBD1. With V trimmed by 0 bases and J by 3 bases, 24 bases remained unmatched. Germline CDR1 reads LGHNA; CDR2 reads YNFKEQ. This CDR3 comprises 22 residues. The CDR3 loop is CASSQEIFSWTGSILATDTQYF. The DNA for the CDR3 is TGTGCCAGCAGCCAAGAGATTTTTTCCTGGACAGGATCAATTCTAGCAACAGATACGCAGTATTTT.

The chain uses TRBV15 and TRBJ2-5; the match to TRBD1 covers 9 bases. After removal of 2 bases from V and 5 bases from J, the junction contained 9 bases not matched to a gene. Germline assignment: CDR1 LNHNV and CDR2 YYDKDF (reference sequence). The CDR3 has 16 residues. The CDR3 sequence: CATSRSLTGGPETQYF. DNA for the CDR3: TGTGCCACCAGCAGATCCTTGACAGGGGGTCCGGAGACCCAGTACTTC.

The count of this clone is one. The CDR3 DNA sequence: TGTGCCAGCAGCTTGGTGGCCGGACTCACTGAAGCTTTCTTT. Its translation is CASSLVAGLTEAFF. The chain uses TRBV5-6 and TRBJ1-1, with D uncertain. Trimming removed 0 bases at V and 4 bases at J, with 10 bases between. The CDR3 contains 14 residues. The germline V gene has CDR1 SGHDT and CDR2 YYEEEE.

CDR3: CASTRDTSSYNEQFF. CDR3 nucleotide sequence: TGCGCCAGCACCCGGGACACAAGCTCCTACAATGAGCAGTTCTTC. The chain couples TRBV5-1 to TRBJ2-1, with D possibly TRBD1 on 6 matching bases. The CDR3 covers 15 residues. Trimming left V 6 bases short and J 0 bases short, with 13 bases between. Germline CDR1 and CDR2: SGHRS and YFSETQ. The full variable domain, completed using reference TRBV5-1 and TRBJ2-1, is KAGVTQTPRYLIKTRGQQVTLSCSPISGHRSVSWYQQTPGQGLQFLFEYFSETQRNKGNFPGRFSGRQFSNSRSEMNVSTLELGDSALYLCASTRDTSSYNEQFFGPGTRLTVL.

V gene TRBV30 combines with J gene TRBJ1-4; no reliable D call. The germline gives CDR1 GTSNPN, CDR2 SVGIG (reference sequence). V lost 3 bases to trimming and J lost 8 bases, with 10 bases between them. The CDR3 totals 12 residues. The CDR3: CAWRNLREKLFF. The CDR3 DNA follows: TGTGCCTGGAGAAACCTGAGGGAAAAACTGTTTTTT.

CDR3 region: CASSLDGGASGANVLTF. The CDR3 DNA is TGTGCCAGCAGCTTAGATGGGGGGGCCTCTGGGGCCAACGTCCTGACTTTC. This chain uses TRBV7-6 with TRBJ2-6; possibly TRBD2 for D (7 bases). The CDR3 runs to 17 residues. CDR1 and CDR2 from the germline V gene are SGHVS and FNYEAQ. The V gene lost 1 base and the J gene lost 0 bases, with 10 bases spanning the gap.

V usage is TRBV9 and J usage is TRBJ2-2; 9 positions agree with TRBD1. This CDR3 region has 16 residues. Germline V gene sequence: CDR1 SGDLS, CDR2 YYNGEE. The J segment lost 6 bases and the V segment lost 1 base, leaving 7 bases of the junction unmatched. Here the CDR3 reads CASSVLLTGGPGELFF. As DNA, the CDR3 is TGTGCCAGCAGCGTACTACTTACAGGGGGCCCCGGGGAGCTGTTTTTT.

The chain has TRBV19 and TRBJ2-7, with 11 bases aligning to TRBD2. The CDR3 covers 13 residues. The junction had 8 bases not matched to a gene; V was cut back by 5 bases and J by 11 bases. The V gene's germline CDR1 is LNHDA and CDR2 SQIVND (reference sequence). In DNA form, the CDR3 reads TGTGCCAGTAGTCGGCTAGCGGGGGGCCGAGAGTACTTC. This sequence encodes CASSRLAGGREYF. Full variable domain (remainder filled in from reference TRBV19 and TRBJ2-7): DGGITQSPKYLFRKEGQNVTLSCEQNLNHDAMYWYRQDPGQGLRLIYYSQIVNDFQKGDIAEGYSVSREKKESFPLTVTSAQKNPTAFYLCASSRLAGGREYFGPGTRLTVT.

On this clone: The junction does not match germline at one end; this may be a read error. This chain uses TRBV7-9 with TRBJ2-7; 8 nucleotides line up with TRBD1. Looked up from germline, CDR1 is SEHNR and CDR2 is FQNEAQ (reference sequence). This CDR3 region has 12 residues. The CDR3 DNA sequence: TGTTCCAGCAGTTCGACAGGGGTCGAGCAGTACTTC. It specifies CSSSSTGVEQYF.

The rearrangement joins TRBV27 to TRBJ1-2; no reliable D call. From germline, CDR1 is MNHEY and CDR2 SMNVEV (reference sequence). This CDR3 comprises 15 residues. The V end lost 3 bases, the J end lost 2 bases, and 13 bases lay between the germline ends. The CDR3 nucleotides are TGTGCCAGCAGTTTTCTAAGAGCGGAAAACTATGGCTACACCTTC. Amino acids: CASSFLRAENYGYTF.

The CDR3 DNA sequence: TGTGCCAGCAGCTTGGCGCAGGGGGCCTTGGGGGAGCAGTACTTC. It is translated as CASSLAQGALGEQYF. The rearrangement links TRBV5-8 to TRBJ2-7; 8 bases are shared with TRBD1. The germline CDR1 and CDR2 sequences are SGHTS and YDEGEE. This CDR3 spans 15 amino acids. With V trimmed by 0 bases and J by 7 bases, 9 bases remained unmatched.

This clone was seen a handful of times. The rearrangement links TRBV5-1 to TRBJ1-1; D not certain. Trimming cost V 4 bases and J 1 base, with 8 bases left between them. This CDR3 spans 13 amino acids. Germline CDR1 and CDR2: SGHRS and YFSETQ. CDR3 DNA: TGCGCCAGCAGCCGACAAGGGAACACTGAAGCTTTCTTT. It codes for CASSRQGNTEAFF.

The rearrangement joins TRBV6-1 to TRBJ2-3; 8 nucleotides line up with TRBD2. CDR1 is MNHNS, CDR2 SASEGT, per germline. The CDR3 runs 14 residues. After removal of 3 bases from V and 4 bases from J, the junction contained 3 bases not matched to a gene. CDR3 nucleotide sequence: TGTGCCAGCAGTGAGACACTAGCGGCAGATACGCAGTATTTT. It yields the protein CASSETLAADTQYF.